The 20 T cell receptor beta chains listed next were all sequenced from one sample in a study of T cell repertoires in cytomegalovirus infection. Each CDR3 protein is one row after TCRdb ran MiXCR on the reads. The sample shows about 600,000 distinct CDR3 sequences, approximately 25% of them seen only once. Sequencing input: CD8+ T cells from PBMCs. These receptors were obtained from a human donor in good health (CMV status not recorded). Some clones in this sample may be carry-over from other donors' samples.

The genes are TRBV13 and TRBJ2-4; D unclear. The CDR3 has 14 residues. Germline CDR1 is PRHDT and CDR2 is FYEKMQ (reference sequence). V was pared by 5 bases and J by 1 base, with 9 bases between. CDR3 region: CASSAEGAKNIQYF. DNA for the CDR3: TGTGCCAGCAGCGCCGAAGGGGCCAAAAACATTCAGTACTTC.

This chain links TRBV10-3 with TRBJ2-2; D is possibly TRBD1 (6 bases). Germline lookup yields CDR1 ENHRY and CDR2 SYGVKD. There are 17 residues in the CDR3. V lost 6 bases and J 3 bases, leaving 20 bases between the germline ends. The DNA for the CDR3 is TGTGCCATCAGGGGGGCCACGACTGGACCTCACACCGGGGAGCTGTTTTTT. It codes for CAIRGATTGPHTGELFF.

This clonotype was observed a handful of times. The chain employs TRBV19 and TRBJ1-1; D is undetermined. The CDR3 runs to 11 residues. V dropped 8 bases and J dropped 7 bases, with 11 bases sitting between them. The germline CDR1 and CDR2 sequences are LNHDA and SQIVND (reference sequence). In DNA, the CDR3 is TGTGCCAGTTTGGGCCGGCTTGAAGCTTTCTTT. Its protein product is CASLGRLEAFF. The variable domain in full, with the rest retrieved from reference TRBV19 and TRBJ1-1, is DGGITQSPKYLFRKEGQNVTLSCEQNLNHDAMYWYRQDPGQGLRLIYYSQIVNDFQKGDIAEGYSVSREKKESFPLTVTSAQKNPTAFYLCASLGRLEAFFGQGTRLTVV.

This clonotype occurred many times. The rearrangement joins TRBV14 to TRBJ2-2; TRBD1 or TRBD2 may be the D gene (5 bases each). Germline CDR1 is SGHDN and CDR2 is FVKESK. V lost 1 base and J 4 bases, leaving 13 bases between the germline ends. This CDR3 has 16 amino acids. In DNA form, the CDR3 reads TGTGCCAGCAGCCAAGTGGCACCGGGACCCACCGGGGAGCTGTTTTTT. This gives the protein CASSQVAPGPTGELFF.

The V and J genes are TRBV12-3 or TRBV12-4 and TRBJ1-2, with unresolved D. Trimming pared 7 bases from V and 8 bases from J, leaving 26 bases between. The CDR3 totals 16 residues. DNA for the CDR3: TGTGCCAGCACTCCGGGCTTTGACGTATCTCGTGTAGGCTACACCTTC. Encoded protein: CASTPGFDVSRVGYTF.

The chain's CDR3 is CASHPPDRSFGYTF. The CDR3 DNA reads as TGTGCCAGCCACCCACCGGACAGATCTTTTGGCTACACCTTC. This rearrangement joins TRBV6-2 or TRBV6-3 to TRBJ1-2, with D possibly being TRBD1 (6 bases). Germline V gene sequence: CDR1 MNHEY, CDR2 SVGEGT. The CDR3 covers 14 residues. V lost 8 bases and J 7 bases, leaving 20 bases between the germline ends.

This clonotype was picked up many times. The chain joins TRBV28 to TRBJ2-3; tentatively, D is TRBD1 (5 bases). CDR1 and CDR2 (germline): MDHEN, SYDVKM. V lost 4 bases, J lost 3 bases, and 11 bases lay in between. The CDR3 is 14 residues long. The CDR3 nucleotides are TGTGCCAGCAGTTGGGGCCCGTGGACAGATACGCAGTATTTT. Amino acids: CASSWGPWTDTQYF. Drawing the rest from reference TRBV28 and TRBJ2-3, the complete variable domain is DVKVTQSSRYLVKRTGEKVFLECVQDMDHENMFWYRQDPGLGLRLIYFSYDVKMKEKGDIPEGYSVSREKKERFSLILESASTNQTSMYLCASSWGPWTDTQYFGPGTRLTVL.

This clonotype was counted ten times or more. The V call is TRBV7-8, the J call TRBJ2-3, with D perhaps TRBD2 (5 bases). V dropped 4 bases and J dropped 5 bases, with 16 bases sitting between them. Per germline, CDR1 SGHVS and CDR2 FQNEAQ. The CDR3 has 15 amino acids. CDR3 residues: CASSSNAGEVDTQYF. The CDR3 DNA reads as TGTGCCAGCAGCTCGAACGCCGGGGAAGTAGATACGCAGTATTTT.

This chain uses TRBV23-1 with TRBJ2-7; 8 bases align to TRBD2. TRBV23-1 is placed among ORFs of uncertain function. V lost 0 bases to trimming and J lost 2 bases; unmatched junction nucleotides: 6. This CDR3 spans 16 amino acids. The chain's CDR3 is CASSQSWRGATYEQYV. The CDR3 DNA reads as TGCGCCAGCAGTCAATCGTGGCGGGGGGCAACCTACGAGCAGTACGTC.

This clonotype came up a few times. This rearrangement joins TRBV19 to TRBJ1-1; 7 bases are shared with TRBD1. Germline V lookup: CDR1 LNHDA, CDR2 SQIVND (reference sequence). The CDR3 is 14 residues long. V shed 4 bases and J 4 bases; nucleotides not matched to a gene: 6. The CDR3 sequence is CASSKQGFGTEAFF. The CDR3 DNA is TGTGCCAGTAGTAAACAGGGGTTCGGCACTGAAGCTTTCTTT.

This clonotype was detected ten times or more. The V and J genes are TRBV6-1 and TRBJ2-2, with D uncertain. CDR1 is MNHNS, CDR2 SASEGT, per germline. The V end was cut by 2 bases, the J end by 8 bases, with 9 bases between. This CDR3 is 13 amino acids long. CDR3 coding DNA: TGTGCCAGCAGTGAAATAGGGTGGGGGGAGCTGTTTTTT. Protein: CASSEIGWGELFF.

Only a few counts were recorded for this clonotype. The rearrangement links TRBV15 to TRBJ2-7, with D possibly matching TRBD2 (5 bases). The V end was cut by 5 bases, the J end by 3 bases, with 14 bases between. CDR3 length equals 14 residues. Germline V lookup: CDR1 LNHNV, CDR2 YYDKDF (reference sequence). Written as DNA, the CDR3 is TGTGCCACCAGCGCCCGGACCGGGGTCTACGAGCAGTACGTC. It codes for CATSARTGVYEQYV.

This clonotype has more than one count but fewer than ten. This chain uses TRBV7-6 with TRBJ2-5; perhaps TRBD2 as D (6 bases). CDR1 is SGHVS, CDR2 FNYEAQ, per germline. Trimming stripped 5 bases from V and 5 bases from J, with 18 bases between. The CDR3 has 15 amino acids. The CDR3 DNA reads TGTGCCAGCAGCCAACGGGACTCAAGAGGGGAGACCCAGTACTTC. This sequence encodes CASSQRDSRGETQYF.

V and J are TRBV2 and TRBJ1-5, with 10 bases matching TRBD1. The CDR3 has 14 amino acids. The germline CDR1 and CDR2 sequences are SNHLY and FYNNEI. V was pared by 5 bases and J by 6 bases, with 4 bases of the junction left unmatched. CDR3 nucleotides: TGTGCCAGCAGTCGGGACAGGGGAAGTCAGCCCCAGCATTTT. This codes for CASSRDRGSQPQHF.

This clonotype was picked up a small number of times. The chain links TRBV20-1 to TRBJ2-3; tentative D call: TRBD1 (5 bases). Germline values: CDR1 DFQATT, CDR2 SNEGSKA (reference sequence). Trimming left V 5 bases short and J 0 bases short, with 15 bases between. This CDR3 is built from 15 residues. The CDR3 reads CSAGSQAVSTDTQYF. For the CDR3, the DNA is TGCAGTGCTGGCTCACAGGCGGTGAGCACAGATACGCAGTATTTT.

This clonotype showed up just a few times. This sequence joins TRBV10-3 and TRBJ2-7; 8 bases match TRBD1. CDR1 and CDR2 from the germline V gene are ENHRY and SYGVKD. The length of the CDR3 is 11 residues. J lost 6 bases, V lost 11 bases, and 6 bases had no gene match. The DNA of the CDR3 is TGTGCCTCCGCGGGACAGGCCGAGCAGTACTTC. The encoded protein is CASAGQAEQYF.

This clonotype was counted only a few times. The J gene is TRBJ1-2, the V gene TRBV29-1, with TRBD1 matching 7 bases. Germline trimming cut 8 bases from V and 3 bases from J; bases unmatched to any gene: 12. CDR1 is SQVTM, CDR2 ANQGSEA, per germline. This CDR3 comprises 14 residues. The CDR3 protein is CSIGTETSYYGYTF. The CDR3, as DNA: TGCAGCATCGGGACAGAGACTTCCTACTATGGCTACACCTTC.

The CDR3 sequence: CASSLVLGQASEQFF. DNA for the CDR3: TGTGCCAGCAGCTTAGTGCTAGGGCAGGCCAGTGAGCAGTTCTTC. The chain joins TRBV7-6 to TRBJ2-1, with D unclear. The V gene's germline CDR1 is SGHVS and CDR2 FNYEAQ. The CDR3 spans 15 residues. The V end was cut by 1 base, the J end by 9 bases, with 16 bases between.

The rearrangement links TRBV20-1 to TRBJ1-5; D not resolved. V was shortened by 5 bases and J by 3 bases, with 14 bases between the two germline ends. In germline, CDR1 is DFQATT, CDR2 SNEGSKA (reference sequence). There are 14 residues in the CDR3. CDR3 coding DNA: TGCAGTGCTCCCAGGCGCGGACCCAATCAGCCCCAGCATTTT. It yields the protein CSAPRRGPNQPQHF.

V usage is TRBV19 and J usage is TRBJ2-1; D could derive from TRBD1 or TRBD2 (6 bases each). Germline V gene data show CDR1 as LNHDA and CDR2 as SQIVND (reference sequence). The CDR3 extends over 15 amino acids. V shed 5 bases and J shed 1 base, with 12 bases lying between them. CDR3 bases: TGTGCCAGTAGTCCCCGGGGGCAATCCTACAATGAGCAGTTCTTC. As protein: CASSPRGQSYNEQFF.